This section outlines one TCR beta chain sequence together with its context. The antigen is not known. The donors were part of the validation cohort of 120 subjects. That cohort was separate from the first cohort, which comprised 700 or so subjects. This sample is drawn from a study of cytomegalovirus exposure and HLA in healthy donors. Study in general: A later analysis reported the same platform for the roughly 120 validation repertoires and the 650 to 750 first-cohort repertoires.

Study findings and constraints: First-cohort TCR clusters tended to co-occur in the 90 to 150 validation repertoires, a later analysis found. Cytomegalovirus association was listed for approximately 150 TCR beta chains.

Assay used: immunoSEQ multiplex PCR; TCRdb lists only in-frame clones, some missing. The sample has 60,000 to 65,000 clones; 90% to 97% are singletons. V was shortened by 5 bases and J by 0 bases, with 11 bases between the two germline ends. The CDR3 loop spans 14 amino acids. Per germline, CDR1 LNHDA and CDR2 SQIVND (reference sequence). This clonotype originated in a woman younger than 30 in good health and CMV-seronegative. V gene TRBV19 combines with J gene TRBJ2-7, with a possible D match to TRBD2 (5 bases). The sample consisted of PBMCs. In DNA form, the CDR3 reads TGTGCCAGTAGTGCTGCTAGCAGCTCCTACGAGCAGTACTTC. Translating it yields CASSAASSSYEQYF.